One and the same sample provided the 25 T cell receptor beta chains below, sequenced in a study of blood T cell repertoires in COVID-19. Profiled with immunoSEQ multiplex PCR; TCRdb holds only in-frame clones, not every one. The sample has roughly 200,000 clones, 80% to 90% seen once. The specimen was peripheral blood. The receptors derive from a man aged 40-49 years with active or convalescent COVID-19.

This chain connects TRBV24-1 to TRBJ2-3; 7 positions match TRBD1. The germline V gene encodes CDR1 KGHDR and CDR2 SFDVKD. The CDR3 is made up of 16 amino acids. J gave up 0 bases and V 5 bases, and 7 bases lay outside the gene matches. The CDR3 here is CATSASDRRSTDTQYF. The DNA for the CDR3 is TGTGCCACCAGTGCCTCGGACAGGCGTAGCACAGATACGCAGTATTTT.

V and J are TRBV24-1 and TRBJ1-1; tentatively, D is TRBD1 (5 bases). The CDR3 extends over 13 amino acids. Germline loops: CDR1 KGHDR, CDR2 SFDVKD. Trimming stripped 7 bases from V and 6 bases from J, with 14 bases between. CDR3 bases: TGTGCCACCAGGGGGGAGGGGAATCCTGAAGCTTTCTTT. Translating it yields CATRGEGNPEAFF.

The rearrangement joins TRBV5-3 to TRBJ2-7, with 7 positions matching TRBD2. TRBV5-3 has ORF status, its function being uncertain. V trimming: 9 bases; J trimming: 0 bases; junction bases outside the gene matches: 9. The CDR3 is 14 amino acids. The CDR3, as DNA: TGTGCCATCGCGCCTAGCGGCGGCTCCTACGAGCAGTACTTC. As protein: CAIAPSGGSYEQYF.

The chain combines TRBV10-1 with TRBJ2-2; TRBD1 agrees at 7 bases. Looked up from germline, CDR1 is WNHNN and CDR2 is SYGVQD (reference sequence). The CDR3 runs to 15 residues. J gave up 4 bases and V 6 bases, and 8 bases lay outside the gene matches. This CDR3 is CASSPDRASTGELFF. CDR3 sequence (DNA): TGCGCCAGCAGCCCCGACAGGGCCTCCACCGGGGAGCTGTTTTTT.

The chain is built from TRBV5-8 and TRBJ1-1, with D possibly TRBD1 on 6 matching bases. Germline values: CDR1 SGHTS, CDR2 YDEGEE. CDR3 length equals 11 residues. V lost 5 bases, J lost 11 bases, and 13 bases lay in between. The DNA for the CDR3 is TGTGCCAGCAGGCTTAGGGGGGGGGCTTTCTTT. Its translation is CASRLRGGAFF.

Here the CDR3 reads CASSLDFGSTTLYNEQFF. DNA for the CDR3: TGTGCCAGCAGCTTAGACTTTGGGAGCACCACCCTCTACAATGAGCAGTTCTTC. The chain carries TRBV11-3 and TRBJ2-1, with a tentative D call TRBD2 (5 bases). V lost 0 bases and J lost 3, with 18 bases in between. Germline assignment: CDR1 SGHNT and CDR2 YENEEA. There are 18 residues in the CDR3.

The J gene is TRBJ2-1, the V gene TRBV19; 9 bases match TRBD2. J was trimmed by 8 bases and V by 3 bases; bases with no gene match: 5. Germline values: CDR1 LNHDA, CDR2 SQIVND (reference sequence). The CDR3 is 14 amino acids. This CDR3 reads CASSMTSGPHEQFF. As DNA, the CDR3 is TGTGCCAGTAGTATGACTAGCGGACCGCATGAGCAGTTCTTC.

The chain recombines TRBV9 with TRBJ2-7, with a possible D match to TRBD2 (5 bases). With 0 bases removed from V and 2 bases from J, the gap between germline ends came to 12 bases. The length of the CDR3 is 15 residues. The germline V gene encodes CDR1 SGDLS and CDR2 YYNGEE. The CDR3 coding sequence is TGTGCCAGCAGCGTAGGGCACGGGATCACCTACGAGCAGTACTTC. Encoded protein: CASSVGHGITYEQYF.

This chain links TRBV5-4 with TRBJ1-1; weak D call: TRBD1 (6 bases). Germline CDR1 reads SGHNT; CDR2 reads YYREEE (reference sequence). V was clipped by 7 bases and J by 5 bases, with 21 bases between them. The CDR3 covers 15 residues. In nucleotides, the CDR3 is TGTGCCAGCTCGAGTGGGGGCGGCGGGGGGACTGAAGCTTTCTTT. Its translation: CASSSGGGGGTEAFF.

The rearrangement uses TRBV19 and TRBJ2-4, with TRBD1 as a possible D gene (6 bases). Trimming removed 4 bases from V and 4 bases from J, with 8 bases in between. In germline, CDR1 is LNHDA, CDR2 SQIVND (reference sequence). The CDR3 has 13 residues. The CDR3 sequence: CASSSQGKNIQYF. In nucleotides, the CDR3 is TGTGCCAGTAGTAGTCAGGGGAAAAACATTCAGTACTTC.

The V call is TRBV6-5, the J call TRBJ1-5, with 7 bases aligning to TRBD1. CDR1 MNHEY and CDR2 SVGAGI come from the germline V gene. CDR3 length: 14 amino acids. The V and J ends lost 8 bases and 5 bases, in that order; junction bases with no gene match: 9. The CDR3 is CASGRGVLDQPQHF. CDR3 sequence (DNA): TGTGCCAGCGGCAGGGGGGTTCTCGATCAGCCCCAGCATTTT.

This chain joins TRBV25-1 and TRBJ1-2; 11 positions match TRBD1. Per the germline V gene, CDR1 is MGHDK and CDR2 is SYGVNS. CDR3 length: 16 residues. The trim removed 3 bases at V and 7 bases at J, leaving 10 bases unmatched. Here the CDR3 DNA reads TGTGCCAGCAGTGATGGGTTGGACAGGGGGCGGATTGGCTACACCTTC. As protein: CASSDGLDRGRIGYTF.

The chain has TRBV30 and TRBJ2-1; 10 bases are shared with TRBD2. CDR3 length: 15 amino acids. J lost 11 bases, V lost 3 bases, and 13 bases had no gene match. The germline V gene encodes CDR1 GTSNPN and CDR2 SVGIG (reference sequence). CDR3 in amino acids: CAWRPGTSDISKQFF. CDR3 nucleotides: TGTGCCTGGAGACCCGGGACTAGCGACATTAGTAAGCAGTTCTTC.

This chain links TRBV6-2 or TRBV6-3 with TRBJ1-1; 8 nucleotides agree with TRBD1. The CDR3 is made up of 13 amino acids. The germline V gene has CDR1 MNHEY and CDR2 SVGEGT. The trim removed 5 bases at V and 11 bases at J, leaving 10 bases unmatched. The CDR3 sequence is CASSPPDRVVAFF. The CDR3 region has the DNA TGTGCCAGCAGTCCCCCGGACAGGGTTGTCGCTTTCTTT.

This chain connects TRBV5-1 to TRBJ1-4; 9 positions agree with TRBD1. The CDR3 has 17 amino acids. Germline-derived CDR1 and CDR2 are SGHRS and YFSETQ. Trimming took 0 bases from V and 5 from J; bases not matched to a gene: 8. CDR3 sequence: CASSLAGQGISNEKLFF. DNA for the CDR3: TGCGCCAGCAGCTTGGCGGGACAGGGTATCTCGAATGAAAAACTGTTTTTT. The whole variable domain, remainder taken from reference TRBV5-1 and TRBJ1-4, is KAGVTQTPRYLIKTRGQQVTLSCSPISGHRSVSWYQQTPGQGLQFLFEYFSETQRNKGNFPGRFSGRQFSNSRSEMNVSTLELGDSALYLCASSLAGQGISNEKLFFGSGTQLSVL.

This clone has more than one count but fewer than ten. The chain uses TRBV7-2 and TRBJ1-6, with TRBD1 matching over 8 bases. Germline CDR1 is SGHTA and CDR2 is FQGNSA. The CDR3 is made up of 14 amino acids. The V gene end was trimmed by 5 bases and the J gene end by 10 bases; junction bases not matched to a gene: 7. The CDR3 is CASSQQGVGSPLHF. As DNA, the CDR3 is TGTGCCAGCAGCCAACAGGGGGTTGGCTCACCCCTCCACTTT.

This chain joins TRBV30 and TRBJ2-1, with 14 bases fitting TRBD2. Trimming cost V 3 bases and J 7 bases; bases outside gene matches: 5. This CDR3 contains 15 residues. In germline, CDR1 is GTSNPN, CDR2 SVGIG (reference sequence). CDR3: CAWRLGTSGGNEQFF. CDR3 in DNA: TGTGCCTGGAGGCTGGGGACTAGCGGGGGTAATGAGCAGTTCTTC.

Remarks on this clone: Its ends do not fully match the called genes, so a read error is possible. J is TRBJ1-2 and V is TRBV15, with 7 bases identical to TRBD1. The CDR3 loop spans 16 amino acids. CDR1 and CDR2 (germline): LNHNV, YYDKDF (reference sequence). CDR3 DNA sequence: TGTGCAACCAGGGGTAGCCGGGACAGCCTACTATATGGCTACACCTTC. It codes for CATRGSRDSLLYGYTF.

The chain couples TRBV11-3 to TRBJ2-3, with 13 bases matching TRBD2. CDR3 size: 18 residues. CDR1 is SGHNT, CDR2 YENEEA, per germline. V shed 2 bases and J 5 bases; nucleotides not matched to a gene: 10. The CDR3 sequence: CASSLNGLRLAGGDTQYF. The CDR3 DNA reads as TGTGCCAGCAGCTTAAATGGACTAAGACTAGCGGGAGGAGATACGCAGTATTTT. The full variable domain, completed using reference TRBV11-3 and TRBJ2-3, is EAGVVQSPRYKIIEKKQPVAFWCNPISGHNTLYWYLQNLGQGPELLIRYENEEAVDDSQLPKDRFSAERLKGVDSTLKIQPAELGDSAVYLCASSLNGLRLAGGDTQYFGPGTRLTVL.

The chain uses TRBV12-3 or TRBV12-4 and TRBJ2-5, with D perhaps matching TRBD2 (6 bases). The CDR3 totals 11 residues. The V end was cut by 6 bases, the J end by 6 bases, with 8 bases between. CDR3 loop: CASRGRKTQYF. DNA of the CDR3: TGTGCCAGCAGAGGGAGGAAGACCCAGTACTTC.

This chain joins TRBV24-1 and TRBJ1-6, with 8 bases that match TRBD1. V lost 10 bases and J lost 5; bases outside the gene matches: 12. Germline CDR1 is KGHDR and CDR2 is SFDVKD. This CDR3 contains 16 residues. CDR3 DNA sequence: TGTGCCACATCCAGGGACAGGACGCGAAATAATTCACCCCTCCACTTT. This encodes CATSRDRTRNNSPLHF.

A few counts support this clone. V usage is TRBV5-1 and J usage is TRBJ1-1; D not certain. This CDR3 is built from 15 residues. The V and J ends lost 5 bases and 0 bases respectively, with 14 bases between them. Looked up from germline, CDR1 is SGHRS and CDR2 is YFSETQ. The CDR3 DNA is TGCGCCAGCAGGCCGGGAGCCTTTATGAACACTGAAGCTTTCTTT. Translation: CASRPGAFMNTEAFF.

This chain uses TRBV30 with TRBJ2-1, with 11 bases fitting TRBD1. J gave up 6 bases and V 0 bases, and 4 bases lay outside the gene matches. Germline V gene data show CDR1 as GTSNPN and CDR2 as SVGIG (reference sequence). CDR3 size: 15 residues. CDR3 amino acids: CAWSVGTGGGNEQFF. As DNA, the CDR3 is TGTGCCTGGAGTGTCGGGACAGGGGGGGGCAATGAGCAGTTCTTC.

This chain joins TRBV2 and TRBJ2-3; 7 positions agree with TRBD2. The V gene's germline CDR1 is SNHLY and CDR2 FYNNEI. V lost 3 bases, J lost 7 bases, and 7 bases stayed unmatched. CDR3 length: 14 amino acids. The CDR3 DNA follows: TGTGCCAGCAGTGAGGGAGGGCCGGGGTATACGCAGTATTTT. Its translation is CASSEGGPGYTQYF.

The CDR3 loop reads CASSYDQRAYEQYF. In DNA, the CDR3 is TGTGCCAGCAGTTACGATCAGCGGGCGTACGAGCAGTACTTC. V usage is TRBV6-5 and J usage is TRBJ2-7; TRBD2 might be the D (6 bases). Germline V gene lookup returns CDR1 MNHEY and CDR2 SVGAGI. This CDR3 region has 14 residues. Trimming stripped 2 bases from V and 4 bases from J, with 12 bases between.